The 17 T cell receptor beta chains below come from one sample, sequenced in a study of Ad26.COV2.S vaccination and SARS-CoV-2 variants (dated by TCRdb to the early 2020s). This specimen's treatment or condition label, per the study, means: around 19 received Ad26.COV2.S at low or high dose, single or two shots; roughly five received placebo; per-sample allocation not given. Repertoires of vaccine and placebo recipients were sequenced from samples collected on day 63 after the first injection. The library was built by means of the immunoSEQ multiplex PCR assay. TCRdb carries this immuneACCESS record with in-frame sequences only. Its versions omit some clonotypes, under half of them owing to an unresolved V gene in the studies checked, with the rest unexplained. The sample table records about 350,000 clones; roughly 84% of these occur just once. Together, the top ten hold less than 4% of the sample.

This specimen was peripheral blood, taken in a trial of Ad26.COV2.S vaccine versus placebo. The receptor set was obtained from a person between 18 and 65 years old who received the Ad26.COV2.S COVID-19 vaccine or a placebo.

The chain employs TRBV5-1 and TRBJ1-3; D possibly corresponds to TRBD1 (5 bases). V was trimmed by 0 bases and J by 4 bases, leaving 14 bases between them. This CDR3 has 16 residues. The germline V gene has CDR1 SGHRS and CDR2 YFSETQ. The CDR3 DNA follows: TGCGCCAGCAGCTTGGCCGGGGCGGGCCGGGGAAACACCATATATTTT. Translated: CASSLAGAGRGNTIYF.

This clone has a single count. CDR3: CATSDPGTGRGNEQFF. The CDR3 nucleotides read TGTGCCACCAGTGATCCCGGGACAGGGCGGGGGAATGAGCAGTTCTTC. The chain joins TRBV24-1 to TRBJ2-1; 9 nucleotides align to TRBD1. Germline V gene data show CDR1 as KGHDR and CDR2 as SFDVKD. The ends lost 3 bases at V and 7 bases at J; junction bases unmatched: 9. The CDR3 runs 16 residues.

This sequence joins TRBV2 and TRBJ1-1; D is unresolved. The V and J ends lost 6 bases and 0 bases respectively, with 17 bases between them. The CDR3 is 16 amino acids. From germline, CDR1 is SNHLY and CDR2 FYNNEI. Here the CDR3 DNA reads TGTGCCAGCAGGTTTAGGACCCCGCCCATGAACACTGAAGCTTTCTTT. Protein: CASRFRTPPMNTEAFF.

V is TRBV9 and J is TRBJ2-7, with 10 bases fitting TRBD1. The CDR3 sequence is 17 residues long. V was pared by 1 base and J by 2 bases, with 9 bases of the junction left unmatched. Germline V CDR1 and CDR2: SGDLS, YYNGEE. As DNA, the CDR3 is TGTGCCAGCAGCGTAAACGCTGGGGGACAGGGGCCCTACGAGCAGTACTTC. As protein: CASSVNAGGQGPYEQYF.

This CDR3 reads CASKRAGGPDTQYF. CDR3 coding DNA: TGTGCCAGTAAACGAGCGGGGGGGCCGGATACGCAGTATTTT. The V and J genes are TRBV7-2 and TRBJ2-3; 10 nucleotides line up with TRBD2. V gave up 9 bases and J gave up 6 bases; unmatched junction bases: 9. CDR3 length: 14 residues. Germline loops: CDR1 SGHTA, CDR2 FQGNSA.

This clone was seen only a few times. The chain carries TRBV9 and TRBJ2-5, with D perhaps matching TRBD2 (6 bases). The CDR3 runs to 17 residues. Germline CDR1 reads SGDLS; CDR2 reads YYNGEE. Trimming left V 4 bases short and J 1 base short, with 20 bases between. CDR3 sequence (DNA): TGTGCCAGCAGCCCTACCCCCTTGTTAGCGGCCCAAGAGACCCAGTACTTC. Translating it yields CASSPTPLLAAQETQYF. The complete variable domain, with remaining parts taken from reference TRBV9 and TRBJ2-5, reads DSGVTQTPKHLITATGQRVTLRCSPRSGDLSVYWYQQSLDQGLQFLIQYYNGEERAKGNILERFSAQQFPDLHSELNLSSLELGDSALYFCASSPTPLLAAQETQYFGPGTRLLVL.

Remarks on this clone: Distinct nucleotide sequences in the sample also encode this CDR3. The V call is TRBV29-1, the J call TRBJ1-1, with D maybe TRBD1 (5 bases). CDR1 SQVTM and CDR2 ANQGSEA come from the germline V gene. The CDR3 sequence is 13 residues long. Trimming shortened V by 6 bases and J by 0 bases, and 11 bases separated the two germline ends. The CDR3 DNA reads TGCAGCGTCGCGGGGGTCCTGAACACTGAAGCTTTCTTT. As protein: CSVAGVLNTEAFF.

For this clone: In the same sample, other DNA sequences code for this CDR3. J is TRBJ2-7 and V is TRBV7-9; D is unclear. The germline V and J ends were trimmed by 0 bases and 4 bases, with 7 bases remaining between them. This CDR3 has 13 residues. Germline V gene sequence: CDR1 SEHNR, CDR2 FQNEAQ (reference sequence). This CDR3 reads CASSLAPGYEQYF. In nucleotides, the CDR3 is TGTGCCAGCAGCTTAGCGCCAGGTTACGAGCAGTACTTC.

The chain recombines TRBV6-5 with TRBJ1-2; the D gene is possibly TRBD1 (5 bases). Trimming pared 5 bases from V and 8 bases from J, leaving 18 bases between. CDR1 and CDR2 from the germline V gene are MNHEY and SVGAGI. The length of the CDR3 is 14 residues. The CDR3 bases are TGTGCCAGCAGTAGGGACTCGCTAGGGAGGGGCTACACCTTC. Translating it yields CASSRDSLGRGYTF.

The chain carries TRBV2 and TRBJ2-6; D is unresolved. There are 12 residues in the CDR3. Trimming shortened V by 8 bases and J by 2 bases, and 4 bases separated the two germline ends. Germline CDR1 SNHLY, CDR2 FYNNEI. The CDR3 reads CASGTGANVLTF. The CDR3 nucleotides are TGTGCCAGCGGGACTGGGGCCAACGTCCTGACTTTC.

This clone was found once. The V call is TRBV11-2, the J call TRBJ2-3; a weak D match, TRBD2 (5 bases). Trimming took 1 base from V and 0 from J, leaving 17 bases between them. This CDR3 comprises 18 residues. Looked up from germline, CDR1 is SGHAT and CDR2 is FQNNGV. CDR3 sequence reads: CASSLGVKAGTSTDTQYF. DNA of the CDR3: TGTGCCAGCAGCTTAGGGGTAAAGGCGGGTACTAGCACAGATACGCAGTATTTT.

The chain links TRBV27 to TRBJ1-2; tentatively, D is TRBD1 (6 bases). The CDR3 totals 16 residues. Between the trimmed V and J ends, which lost 6 bases and 3 bases, there was a span of 20 bases. Germline V gene sequence: CDR1 MNHEY, CDR2 SMNVEV (reference sequence). CDR3 sequence reads: CASSLRGLAGDYGYTF. CDR3 DNA: TGTGCCAGCAGCCTCCGGGGGTTGGCAGGGGACTATGGCTACACCTTC.

Only one count was recorded for this clone. The chain has TRBV2 and TRBJ2-5; 7 nucleotides agree with TRBD2. The CDR3 extends over 15 amino acids. The junction had 12 bases not matched to a gene; V was cut back by 8 bases and J by 3 bases. Germline V gene sequence: CDR1 SNHLY, CDR2 FYNNEI. The CDR3 loop reads CASGGGWLNEETQYF. The CDR3 DNA follows: TGTGCCAGCGGGGGAGGGTGGCTTAATGAAGAGACCCAGTACTTC.

The chain combines TRBV27 with TRBJ1-2; D unclear. The CDR3 is made up of 15 amino acids. Trimming took 0 bases from V and 2 from J, leaving 10 bases between them. The germline gives CDR1 MNHEY, CDR2 SMNVEV (reference sequence). The CDR3 spells CASSLSGPLNYGYTF. In DNA form, the CDR3 reads TGTGCCAGCAGTTTATCAGGGCCCCTCAACTATGGCTACACCTTC.

This chain uses TRBV5-1 with TRBJ2-1; no clear D gene. This CDR3 contains 15 residues. V lost 0 bases and J lost 5, with 12 bases in between. Per the germline V gene, CDR1 is SGHRS and CDR2 is YFSETQ. The CDR3 DNA follows: TGCGCCAGCAGCTTGGGGTTTGGAGTAGACAATGAGCAGTTCTTC. It encodes CASSLGFGVDNEQFF.

The chain has TRBV27 and TRBJ2-1; possibly TRBD2 for D (6 bases). V was pared by 6 bases and J by 8 bases, with 14 bases between. The CDR3 totals 13 residues. CDR1 MNHEY and CDR2 SMNVEV come from the germline V gene (reference sequence). The DNA for the CDR3 is TGTGCCAGCAGACCCCCATGGGGGGATGAGCAGTTCTTC. Protein sequence: CASRPPWGDEQFF.

The chain joins TRBV6-2 or TRBV6-3 to TRBJ2-5, with D perhaps given as TRBD1 or TRBD2 (5 bases each). V lost 2 bases, J lost 10 bases, and 23 bases lay in between. From germline, CDR1 is MNHEY and CDR2 SVGEGT. CDR3 length: 16 residues. DNA of the CDR3: TGTGCCAGCAGTTACCTGGCAGGTGGGGAACAGGAGGTCCAGTACTTC. Translation: CASSYLAGGEQEVQYF.